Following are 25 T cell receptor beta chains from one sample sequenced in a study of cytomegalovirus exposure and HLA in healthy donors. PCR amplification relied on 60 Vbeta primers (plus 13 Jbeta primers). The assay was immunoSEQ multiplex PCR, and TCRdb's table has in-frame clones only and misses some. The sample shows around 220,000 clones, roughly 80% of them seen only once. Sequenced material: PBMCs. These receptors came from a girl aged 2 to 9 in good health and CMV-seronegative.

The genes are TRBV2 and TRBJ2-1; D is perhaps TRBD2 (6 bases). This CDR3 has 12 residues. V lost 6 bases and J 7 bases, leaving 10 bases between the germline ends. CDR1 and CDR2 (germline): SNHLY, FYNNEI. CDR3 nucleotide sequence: TGTGCCAGCAGGCGGAGGGAAAATGAGCAGTTCTTC. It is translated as CASRRRENEQFF.

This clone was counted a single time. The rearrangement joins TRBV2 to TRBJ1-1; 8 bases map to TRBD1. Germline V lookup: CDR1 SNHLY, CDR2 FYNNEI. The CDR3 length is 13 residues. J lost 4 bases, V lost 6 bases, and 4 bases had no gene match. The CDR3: CASSSDRATEAFF. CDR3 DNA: TGTGCCAGCAGCTCGGACAGGGCCACTGAAGCTTTCTTT.

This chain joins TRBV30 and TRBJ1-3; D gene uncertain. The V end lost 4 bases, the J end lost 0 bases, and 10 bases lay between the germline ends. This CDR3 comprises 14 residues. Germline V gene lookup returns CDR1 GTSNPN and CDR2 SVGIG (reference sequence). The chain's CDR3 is CAWNRDFSGNTIYF. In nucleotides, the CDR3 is TGTGCCTGGAACCGGGATTTCTCTGGAAACACCATATATTTT.

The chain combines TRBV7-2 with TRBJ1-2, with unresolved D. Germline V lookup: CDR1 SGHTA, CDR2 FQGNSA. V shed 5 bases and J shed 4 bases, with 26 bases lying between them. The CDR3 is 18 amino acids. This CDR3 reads CASSPKWFEAAQIYGYTF. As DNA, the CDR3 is TGTGCCAGCAGCCCCAAATGGTTTGAGGCAGCCCAGATCTATGGCTACACCTTC. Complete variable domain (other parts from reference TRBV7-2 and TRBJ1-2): GAGVSQSPSNKVTEKGKDVELRCDPISGHTALYWYRQSLGQGLEFLIYFQGNSAPDKSGLPSDRFSAERTGGSVSTLTIQRTQQEDSAVYLCASSPKWFEAAQIYGYTFGSGTRLTVV.

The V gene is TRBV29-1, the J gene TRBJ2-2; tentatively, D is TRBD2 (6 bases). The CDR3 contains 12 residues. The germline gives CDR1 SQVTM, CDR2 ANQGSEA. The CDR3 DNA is TGCGCGGGCGGGGTTAACACCGGGGAGCTGTTTTTT. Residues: CAGGVNTGELFF.

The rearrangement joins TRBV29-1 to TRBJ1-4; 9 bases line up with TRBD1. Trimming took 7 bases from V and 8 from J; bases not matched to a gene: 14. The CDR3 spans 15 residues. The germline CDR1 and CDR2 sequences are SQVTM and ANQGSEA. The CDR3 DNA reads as TGCAGCGCCCTACGACAGGGGGTTTTAGGAGAAAAACTGTTTTTT. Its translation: CSALRQGVLGEKLFF.

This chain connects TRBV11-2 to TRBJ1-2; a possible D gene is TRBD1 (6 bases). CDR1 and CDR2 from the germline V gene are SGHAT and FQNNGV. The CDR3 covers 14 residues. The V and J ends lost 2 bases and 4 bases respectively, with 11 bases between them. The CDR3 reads CASSLLLDSYGYTF. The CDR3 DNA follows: TGTGCCAGCAGCTTACTTTTGGACAGCTATGGCTACACCTTC.

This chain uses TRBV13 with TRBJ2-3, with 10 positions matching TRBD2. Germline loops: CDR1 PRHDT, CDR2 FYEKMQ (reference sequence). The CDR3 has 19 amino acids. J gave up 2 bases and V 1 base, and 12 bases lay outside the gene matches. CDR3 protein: CASSLDPSGGAYITDTQYF. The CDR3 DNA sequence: TGTGCCAGCAGCTTAGACCCCAGCGGGGGGGCGTATATCACAGATACGCAGTATTTT.

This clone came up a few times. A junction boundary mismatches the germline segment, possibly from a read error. The CDR3 bases are TGTTCCAGCAGCATGCCGGGACAGGGGACCTACTTC. It specifies CSSSMPGQGTYF. The genes are TRBV7-9 and TRBJ2-7; TRBD1 matches 10 bases. Germline values: CDR1 SEHNR, CDR2 FQNEAQ (reference sequence). The CDR3 sequence is 12 residues long.

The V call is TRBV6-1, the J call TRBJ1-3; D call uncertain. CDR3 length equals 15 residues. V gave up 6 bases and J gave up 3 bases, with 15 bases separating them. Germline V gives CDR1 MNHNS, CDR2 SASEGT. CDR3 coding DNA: TGTGCCAGCAGGGCGACGCGCGCGGATGGAAACACCATATATTTT. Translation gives CASRATRADGNTIYF.

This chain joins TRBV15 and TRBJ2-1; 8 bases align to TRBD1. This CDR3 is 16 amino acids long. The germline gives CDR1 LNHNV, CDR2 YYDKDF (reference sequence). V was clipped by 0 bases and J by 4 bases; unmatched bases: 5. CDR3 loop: CATSRDRTGTYNEQFF. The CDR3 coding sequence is TGTGCCACCAGCAGAGACAGGACAGGGACATACAATGAGCAGTTCTTC.

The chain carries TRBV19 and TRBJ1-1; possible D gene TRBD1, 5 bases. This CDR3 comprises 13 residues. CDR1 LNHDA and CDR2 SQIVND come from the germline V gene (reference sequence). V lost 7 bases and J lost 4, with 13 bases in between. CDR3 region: CASKDHGGTEAFF. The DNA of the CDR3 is TGTGCCAGTAAGGACCACGGGGGCACTGAAGCTTTCTTT.

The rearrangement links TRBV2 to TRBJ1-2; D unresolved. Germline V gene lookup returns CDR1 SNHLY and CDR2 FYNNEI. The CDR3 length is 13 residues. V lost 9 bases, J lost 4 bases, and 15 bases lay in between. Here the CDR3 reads CASSWQAVYGYTF. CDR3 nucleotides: TGTGCCAGTTCCTGGCAGGCCGTCTATGGCTACACCTTC.

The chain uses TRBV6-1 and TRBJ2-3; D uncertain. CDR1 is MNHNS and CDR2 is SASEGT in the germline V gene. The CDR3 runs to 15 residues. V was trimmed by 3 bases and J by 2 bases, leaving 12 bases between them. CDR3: CASSDSTHHTDTQYF. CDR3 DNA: TGTGCCAGCAGTGATTCGACACACCACACAGATACGCAGTATTTT.

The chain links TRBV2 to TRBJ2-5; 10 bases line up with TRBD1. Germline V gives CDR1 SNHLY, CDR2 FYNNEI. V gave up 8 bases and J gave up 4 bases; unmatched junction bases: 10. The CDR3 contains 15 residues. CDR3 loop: CASGRDRGFGETQYF. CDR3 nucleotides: TGTGCCAGCGGCCGGGACAGGGGATTTGGAGAGACCCAGTACTTC.

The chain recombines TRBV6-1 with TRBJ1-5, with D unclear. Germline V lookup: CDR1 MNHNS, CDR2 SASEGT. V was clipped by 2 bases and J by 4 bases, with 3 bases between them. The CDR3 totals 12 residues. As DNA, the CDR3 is TGTGCCAGCAGTGAATATAATCAGCCCCAGCATTTT. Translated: CASSEYNQPQHF.

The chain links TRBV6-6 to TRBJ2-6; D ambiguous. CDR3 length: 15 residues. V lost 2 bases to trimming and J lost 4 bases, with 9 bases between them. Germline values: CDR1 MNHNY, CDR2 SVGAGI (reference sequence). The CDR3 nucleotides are TGTGCCAGCAGTTACCGCCAGTCCGGGGCCAACGTCCTGACTTTC. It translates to CASSYRQSGANVLTF.

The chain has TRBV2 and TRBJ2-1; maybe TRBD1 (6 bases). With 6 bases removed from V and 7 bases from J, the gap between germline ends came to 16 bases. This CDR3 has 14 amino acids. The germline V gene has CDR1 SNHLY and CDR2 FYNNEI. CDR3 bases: TGTGCCAGCAGGTCGCTCAGGGGAAGGAATGAGCAGTTCTTC. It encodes CASRSLRGRNEQFF. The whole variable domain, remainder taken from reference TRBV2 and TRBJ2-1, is EPEVTQTPSHQVTQMGQEVILRCVPISNHLYFYWYRQILGQKVEFLVSFYNNEISEKSEIFDDQFSVERPDGSNFTLKIRSTKLEDSAMYFCASRSLRGRNEQFFGPGTRLTVL.

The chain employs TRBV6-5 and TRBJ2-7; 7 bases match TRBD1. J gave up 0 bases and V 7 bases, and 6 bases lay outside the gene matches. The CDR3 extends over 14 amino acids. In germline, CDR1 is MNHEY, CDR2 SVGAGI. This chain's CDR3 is CASTRTGRSYEQYF. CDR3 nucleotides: TGTGCCAGCACAAGGACAGGACGCTCCTACGAGCAGTACTTC.

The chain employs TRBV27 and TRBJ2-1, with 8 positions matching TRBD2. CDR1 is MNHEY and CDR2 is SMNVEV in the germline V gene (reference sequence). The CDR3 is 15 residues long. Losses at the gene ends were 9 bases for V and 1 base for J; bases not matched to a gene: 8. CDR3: CARRTSKGSYNEQFF. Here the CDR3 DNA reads TGTGCCAGAAGGACTAGCAAAGGTTCCTACAATGAGCAGTTCTTC.

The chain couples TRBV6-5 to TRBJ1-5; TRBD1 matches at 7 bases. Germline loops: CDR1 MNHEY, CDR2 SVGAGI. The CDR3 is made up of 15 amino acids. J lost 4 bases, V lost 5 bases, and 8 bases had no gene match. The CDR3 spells CASSPTGRMNQPQHF. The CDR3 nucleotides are TGTGCCAGCAGTCCGACAGGGAGGATGAATCAGCCCCAGCATTTT.

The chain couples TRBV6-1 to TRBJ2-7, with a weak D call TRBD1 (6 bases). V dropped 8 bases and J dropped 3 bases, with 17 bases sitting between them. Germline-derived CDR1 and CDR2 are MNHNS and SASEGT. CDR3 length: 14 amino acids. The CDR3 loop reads CASSRWEQGYEQYF. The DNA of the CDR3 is TGTGCCAGCTCCCGATGGGAACAGGGCTACGAGCAGTACTTC.

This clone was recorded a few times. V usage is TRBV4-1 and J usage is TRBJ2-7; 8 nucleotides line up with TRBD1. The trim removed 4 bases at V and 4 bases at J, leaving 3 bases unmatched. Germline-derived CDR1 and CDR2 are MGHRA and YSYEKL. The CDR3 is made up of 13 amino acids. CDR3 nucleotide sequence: TGCGCCAGCAGCCTAACAGGGGGTTACGAGCAGTACTTC. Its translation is CASSLTGGYEQYF.

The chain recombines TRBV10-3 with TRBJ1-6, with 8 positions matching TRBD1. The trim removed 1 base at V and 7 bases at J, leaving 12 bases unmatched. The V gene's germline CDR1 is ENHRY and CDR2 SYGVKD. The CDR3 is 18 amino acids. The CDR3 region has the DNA TGTGCCATCAGTGAGTATCCGTCAGGGGGCAGTTTCAATTCACCCCTCCACTTT. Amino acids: CAISEYPSGGSFNSPLHF.

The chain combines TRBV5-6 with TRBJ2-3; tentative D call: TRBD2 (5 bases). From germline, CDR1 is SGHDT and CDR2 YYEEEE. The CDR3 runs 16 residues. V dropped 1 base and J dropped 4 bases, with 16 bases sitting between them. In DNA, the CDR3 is TGTGCCAGCAGCTTGTCTCTGGCGGGTAGACCAGATACGCAGTATTTT. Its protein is CASSLSLAGRPDTQYF.